Listed below are T cell receptor beta chains from one sample, sequenced in a study of beta chain features in type 1 diabetes. Clones were read by immunoSEQ multiplex PCR, and TCRdb kept only the in-frame ones, dropping some. The table lists almost 250,000 clones, less than 15% of them singletons. Input material: naive CD4+ T cells from blood. The receptors originated from a woman aged 40 to 50 in good health. Both conserved end residues are part of each CDR3. A D gene is named only where the DNA matches it firmly. Clone size is not always given. Where it is, it says once, few, many or a class for expanded clones.

TRBV4-3	TRBD1	TRBJ1-6	-	CASSPADRGGGTPLHF	TGCGCCAGCAGCCCTGCGGACCGAGGGGGCGGGACACCCCTCCACTTT
TRBV7-9	TRBD2	TRBJ2-5	-	CASSRTSGGEETQYF	TGTGCCAGCAGCCGGACTAGCGGGGGGGAAGAGACCCAGTACTTC
TRBV5-1	-	TRBJ1-1	-	CASSARVNTEAFF	TGCGCCAGCAGCGCTCGGGTGAACACTGAAGCTTTCTTT
TRBV2	TRBD1	TRBJ1-6	few	CASSGAGTENSPLHF	TGTGCCAGCAGTGGTGCCGGGACAGAGAATTCACCCCTCCACTTT
TRBV27	TRBD1	TRBJ1-2	-	CASSFTGGAGNYGYTF	TGTGCCAGCAGTTTCACAGGGGGCGCGGGGAACTATGGCTACACCTTC
TRBV5-1	-	TRBJ2-7	few	CASSQGHISGTFPPQQYF	TGCGCCAGCAGCCAGGGTCACATTAGCGGTACATTTCCTCCCCAGCAGTACTTC
TRBV6-5	TRBD1	TRBJ2-6	-	CASSYGDSSGANVLTF	TGTGCCAGCAGTTACGGGGACAGCTCTGGGGCCAACGTCCTGACTTTC
TRBV10-3	-	TRBJ1-2	-	CAISEFGGANYGYTF	TGTGCCATCAGTGAGTTCGGGGGGGCCAACTATGGCTACACCTTC
TRBV18	TRBD2	TRBJ2-3	-	CASSPLPGGALATDTQYF	TGTGCCAGCTCACCCCTTCCCGGGGGGGCGCTAGCCACAGATACGCAGTATTTT
TRBV5-1	-	TRBJ2-1	-	CASSPRQGHEQFF	TGCGCCAGCAGCCCACGGCAGGGCCATGAGCAGTTCTTC
TRBV7-9	-	TRBJ1-4	few	CASSLGQGVANEKLFF	TGTGCCAGCAGCTTAGGGCAAGGGGTGGCTAATGAAAAACTGTTTTTT